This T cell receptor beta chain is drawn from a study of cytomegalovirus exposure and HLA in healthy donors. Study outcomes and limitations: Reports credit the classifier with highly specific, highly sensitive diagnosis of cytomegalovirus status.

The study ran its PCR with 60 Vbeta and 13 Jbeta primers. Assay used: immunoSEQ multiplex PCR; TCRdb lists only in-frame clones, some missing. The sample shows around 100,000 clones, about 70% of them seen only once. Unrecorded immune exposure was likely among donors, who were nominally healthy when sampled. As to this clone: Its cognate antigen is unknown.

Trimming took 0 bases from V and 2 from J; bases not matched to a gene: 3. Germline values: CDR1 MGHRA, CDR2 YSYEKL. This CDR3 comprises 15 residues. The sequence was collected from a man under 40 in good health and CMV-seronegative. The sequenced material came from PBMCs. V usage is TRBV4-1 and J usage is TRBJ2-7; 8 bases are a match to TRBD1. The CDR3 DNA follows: TGCGCCAGCAGCCAAGATTGGACAGGGCCCTACGAGCAGTACTTC. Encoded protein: CASSQDWTGPYEQYF.